The rows below give T cell receptor beta chains drawn from one sample of a study of OX40 agonist ivuxolimab in advanced cancers. The assay was immunoSEQ multiplex PCR, and TCRdb's table has in-frame clones only and misses some. The table has 100,000 or so clones, approximately 94% seen once. The sequencing used CD4+ or CD8+ T cells sorted from blood, collected in a trial of the OX40 agonist ivuxolimab. These receptor sequences come from an adult with an advanced solid tumor such as melanoma, head and neck, liver or kidney cancer. The CDR3 runs from the conserved cysteine through the conserved F or W. A D gene is named only where the DNA matches it firmly. For some rows the clone size is stated as once, few or many, or as a class when expanded; others skip it.

v_call,d_call,j_call,clone_size,cdr3_aa,cdr3_nt
TRBV6-1,-,TRBJ2-1,-,CASRGYVDEQFF,TGTGCCAGCAGAGGCTACGTGGATGAGCAGTTCTTC
TRBV7-6,-,TRBJ2-7,-,CASSSPSTNRADGEQYF,TGTGCCAGCAGCTCCCCCTCCACTAACAGGGCGGATGGGGAGCAGTACTTC
TRBV6-1,-,TRBJ2-7,-,CASSEAATEQYF,TGTGCCAGCAGTGAAGCAGCGACTGAGCAGTACTTC
TRBV9,-,TRBJ1-1,once,CASSSPWSEAFF,TGTGCCAGCAGCTCACCGTGGTCTGAAGCTTTCTTT
TRBV4-1,TRBD1,TRBJ2-2,-,CASSQEVGGDAGELFF,TGCGCCAGCAGCCAAGAGGTAGGGGGCGATGCCGGGGAGCTGTTTTTT
TRBV25-1,-,TRBJ2-5,-,CASGGAETQYF,TGTGCCAGCGGGGGGGCGGAGACCCAGTACTTC
TRBV19,-,TRBJ2-7,-,CASGIGGEQYF,TGTGCCAGTGGCATAGGGGGCGAGCAGTACTTC
TRBV5-1,TRBD1,TRBJ2-7,-,CASSSGTGTYEQYF,TGCGCCAGCAGCTCCGGGACAGGGACCTACGAGCAGTACTTC
TRBV9,TRBD2,TRBJ2-1,-,CASSVPGLKNEQFF,TGTGCCAGCAGCGTCCCGGGACTAAAGAATGAGCAGTTCTTC
TRBV2,-,TRBJ2-4,-,CASSEARVQLILAKNIQYF,TGTGCCAGCAGTGAAGCCCGGGTTCAGTTAATACTAGCCAAAAACATTCAGTACTTC
TRBV4-1,-,TRBJ1-2,-,CASSPTLTATYGYTF,TGCGCCAGCAGCCCTACCCTGACCGCGACCTATGGCTACACCTTC
TRBV5-6,-,TRBJ1-2,-,CASSLELGRLSYTF,TGTGCCAGCAGCTTGGAATTGGGGCGTTTAAGCTACACCTTC
TRBV6-1,-,TRBJ2-1,-,CASSVLATYNEQFF,TGTGCCAGCAGTGTGTTAGCGACCTACAATGAGCAGTTCTTC
TRBV29-1,TRBD1,TRBJ2-1,once,CSVEVLPGQGPETYNEQFF,TGCAGCGTTGAAGTCCTACCGGGACAGGGGCCTGAAACCTACAATGAGCAGTTCTTC
TRBV28,-,TRBJ1-1,once,CASSPFSGSVNTEAFF,TGTGCCAGCAGTCCCTTCTCGGGTTCAGTGAACACTGAAGCTTTCTTT
TRBV15,-,TRBJ2-7,-,CATSRMSGFEQYF,TGTGCCACCAGCAGAATGTCTGGCTTCGAGCAGTACTTC
TRBV7-9,TRBD1,TRBJ2-5,-,CTSSYTGDPRETQYF,TGTACCAGCAGCTATACAGGGGACCCCCGAGAGACCCAGTACTTC
TRBV4-2,-,TRBJ1-5,-,CASSQAGQSSNQPQHF,TGTGCCAGCAGCCAAGCTGGACAGTCGAGCAATCAGCCCCAGCATTTT
TRBV19,TRBD2,TRBJ2-7,-,CASSMEGAAGIYEQYF,TGTGCCAGTAGTATGGAAGGAGCAGCGGGAATATACGAGCAGTACTTC
TRBV27,-,TRBJ2-7,-,CASSYGIGLYEQYF,TGTGCCAGCAGTTATGGGATTGGCCTCTACGAGCAGTACTTC